A single T cell receptor (beta chain) is shown here with its context. These data belong to a study of blood T cell repertoires in COVID-19. Profiling relied on immunoSEQ multiplex PCR, and the TCRdb table lists in-frame clones only, not all of them. The data contain around 250,000 clones, 75% to 95% of them seen just once; the ten biggest clones take up roughly 2.8%. Germline lookup yields CDR1 LNHDA and CDR2 SQIVND (reference sequence). The J segment lost 4 bases and the V segment lost 6 bases, leaving 7 bases of the junction unmatched. CDR3 length: 14 amino acids. This receptor was taken from a middle-aged man who had been exposed to COVID-19. The sequenced sample consisted of PBMCs or T cells enriched from blood (not recorded which). The V and J genes are TRBV19 and TRBJ1-2; 8 bases line up with TRBD1. CDR3 DNA: TGTGCCAGTAGCAGGACAGGGACGGTCTATGGCTACACCTTC. Amino acids: CASSRTGTVYGYTF.